The 9 T cell receptor beta chains below all came from one sample that was sequenced in a study of T cell repertoires in cytomegalovirus infection. TCRdb passed the reads through MiXCR, listing each CDR3 protein once. The table records about 490,000 distinct CDR3 sequences, 16% of them present only once. The specimen was CD8+ T cells from PBMCs. These receptors were taken from a human donor in good health (CMV status not recorded). Some clones in this sample may be carry-over from other donors' samples.

This clonotype showed up many times. The V call is TRBV27, the J call TRBJ1-1; D remains ambiguous. Between the trimmed V and J ends, which lost 5 bases and 0 bases, there was a span of 13 bases. CDR3 length: 15 amino acids. Looked up from germline, CDR1 is MNHEY and CDR2 is SMNVEV (reference sequence). The DNA for the CDR3 is TGTGCCAGCAGTGGGAAAGGCTACATGAACACTGAAGCTTTCTTT. Protein: CASSGKGYMNTEAFF.

This clonotype came up many times. The V and J genes are TRBV11-2 and TRBJ1-1; TRBD1 matches 7 bases. This CDR3 has 14 amino acids. Germline CDR1 SGHAT, CDR2 FQNNGV. V dropped 6 bases and J dropped 7; count of bases not matched to a gene: 11. The CDR3: CASSHSRGQLEAFF. The CDR3 nucleotides read TGTGCCAGCAGTCATTCGAGGGGACAGCTTGAAGCTTTCTTT.

This clonotype has at least ten counts. J is TRBJ2-7 and V is TRBV11-2; possible D gene TRBD2, 6 bases. Germline assignment: CDR1 SGHAT and CDR2 FQNNGV. The CDR3 covers 15 residues. Deletions cut 5 bases from V and 2 bases from J, with 16 bases between. The CDR3 sequence is CASSRSGGDPYEQYF. In nucleotides, the CDR3 is TGTGCCAGCAGCCGCAGCGGAGGGGATCCCTACGAGCAGTACTTC.

CDR3 DNA: TGTGCCAGCAGCGTAGCCGGCGGGGGGCTTTACGAGCAGTACTTC. Translating it yields CASSVAGGGLYEQYF. The chain employs TRBV9 and TRBJ2-7; 8 nucleotides agree with TRBD2. The CDR3 extends over 15 amino acids. V gave up 0 bases and J gave up 4 bases; unmatched junction bases: 6. Germline values: CDR1 SGDLS, CDR2 YYNGEE.

This clonotype was picked up a small number of times. The chain has TRBV20-1 and TRBJ2-1, with 7 bases matching TRBD1. Germline assignment: CDR1 DFQATT and CDR2 SNEGSKA (reference sequence). V was pared by 6 bases and J by 0 bases, with 11 bases of the junction left unmatched. This CDR3 comprises 16 residues. In DNA, the CDR3 is TGCAGTGCCTCGATCCCGGACAGGAGCTCCTACAATGAGCAGTTCTTC. Amino acid sequence: CSASIPDRSSYNEQFF.

This clonotype has a count of ten or more. V and J are TRBV15 and TRBJ2-7; no firm D call. V was cut by 1 base and J by 0 bases, with 7 bases left in between. Germline loops: CDR1 LNHNV, CDR2 YYDKDF (reference sequence). CDR3 length equals 14 residues. Here the CDR3 reads CATSRVGTSYEQYF. CDR3 bases: TGTGCCACCAGCAGAGTCGGCACCTCCTACGAGCAGTACTTC.

This clonotype was observed a handful of times. This chain uses TRBV14 with TRBJ1-2, with TRBD1 as a possible D gene (5 bases). The CDR3 extends over 13 amino acids. Germline values: CDR1 SGHDN, CDR2 FVKESK. V lost 1 base to trimming and J lost 7 bases, with 10 bases between them. CDR3: CASSQVPGTGYTF. CDR3 sequence (DNA): TGTGCCAGCAGCCAAGTTCCAGGGACTGGCTACACCTTC.

Ten or more counts support this clonotype. The genes are TRBV7-9 and TRBJ1-5; perhaps TRBD1 as D (5 bases). This CDR3 has 18 amino acids. Trimming stripped 1 base from V and 2 bases from J, with 18 bases between. Germline CDR1 is SEHNR and CDR2 is FQNEAQ (reference sequence). The CDR3: CASSLVGGGRSGNQPQHF. In nucleotides, the CDR3 is TGTGCCAGCAGCTTAGTTGGGGGAGGACGCTCCGGCAATCAGCCCCAGCATTTT.

The chain links TRBV19 to TRBJ2-5; the D call may be TRBD1 or TRBD2 (5 bases each). The CDR3 loop spans 13 amino acids. Germline-derived CDR1 and CDR2 are LNHDA and SQIVND (reference sequence). The V end lost 0 bases, the J end lost 5 bases, and 7 bases lay between the germline ends. CDR3 protein: CASSIEGVETQYF. CDR3 DNA: TGTGCCAGTAGTATAGAGGGGGTCGAGACCCAGTACTTC.